The present T cell receptor beta chain was sequenced within a study of shared clonotypes between healthy human individuals. The CDR3 is 18 amino acids. After removal of 6 bases from V and 5 bases from J, the junction contained 16 bases not matched to a gene. CDR1 is SNHLY, CDR2 FYNNEI, per germline. A deep-level run was used for the assay. Data came from immunoSEQ multiplex PCR; TCRdb stores just in-frame clones and leaves some out. The repertoire holds 1.6 million or so clones, with around 97% as singletons. Caucasian adults residing in Nashville, Tennessee made up all the donors. The TCR originated in a man under 40 in good health. V is TRBV2 and J is TRBJ2-1, with TRBD2 matching over 10 bases. What was sequenced was naive CD4+ T cells sorted from blood. As to subset: CD45RA+ positively selected. The CDR3 here is CASRAGGPIKHRNNEQFF. Written as DNA, the CDR3 is TGTGCCAGCAGAGCGGGAGGGCCAATCAAGCATCGAAACAATGAGCAGTTCTTC.